Each of the 22 T cell receptor beta chains below was sequenced from the same sample in a study of blood T cell repertoires in COVID-19. Here immunoSEQ multiplex PCR was the method, and the copy in TCRdb shows in-frame clones only, minus some. In the table there are about 200,000 clones, approximately 85% of which are singletons. The sample comprised peripheral blood. Every receptor here comes from a man aged 60 to 75 with acute or convalescent COVID-19.

This clone appeared a single time. This chain connects TRBV15 to TRBJ2-3; 8 nucleotides agree with TRBD1. The CDR3 is 17 residues long. Germline CDR1 and CDR2: LNHNV and YYDKDF (reference sequence). V lost 1 base to trimming and J lost 6 bases; unmatched junction nucleotides: 12. CDR3 bases: TGTGCCACCAGCAGAGGCACCGACAGGGGCCAGGGGGATACGCAGTATTTT. Encoded protein: CATSRGTDRGQGDTQYF.

This chain connects TRBV7-8 to TRBJ2-7; the D gene is possibly TRBD2 (5 bases). This CDR3 spans 11 amino acids. Between the trimmed V and J ends, which lost 8 bases and 2 bases, there was a span of 7 bases. Germline CDR1 SGHVS, CDR2 FQNEAQ. CDR3 sequence (DNA): TGTGCCAGCCGCGGGCCCTACGAGCAGTACTTC. Protein product: CASRGPYEQYF.

The sample holds one count of this clone. The V and J genes are TRBV9 and TRBJ2-3; D remains ambiguous. There are 14 residues in the CDR3. CDR1 and CDR2 from the germline V gene are SGDLS and YYNGEE. Between the trimmed V and J ends, which lost 0 bases and 2 bases, there was a span of 7 bases. Written as DNA, the CDR3 is TGTGCCAGCAGCGTAGACTCGCCCACAGATACGCAGTATTTT. This translates into CASSVDSPTDTQYF.

The gene calls are TRBV12-3 or TRBV12-4 and TRBJ1-2; perhaps TRBD1 as D (6 bases). CDR3 length: 13 residues. V was pared by 3 bases and J by 7 bases, with 12 bases between. The CDR3 protein is CASSFSGARGYTF. DNA of the CDR3: TGTGCCAGCAGTTTTTCAGGGGCGCGTGGCTACACCTTC.

This sequence joins TRBV28 and TRBJ2-1; D possibly corresponds to TRBD2 (6 bases). Germline V gives CDR1 MDHEN, CDR2 SYDVKM. This CDR3 spans 14 amino acids. V was cut by 8 bases and J by 4 bases, with 15 bases left in between. The CDR3 region is CASSRLVHYNEQFF. For the CDR3, the DNA is TGTGCCAGCTCCCGACTAGTTCATTACAATGAGCAGTTCTTC.

V gene TRBV28 combines with J gene TRBJ2-1; 10 nucleotides match TRBD2. Trimming cost V 8 bases and J 7 bases; bases outside gene matches: 11. CDR3 length equals 15 residues. CDR1 is MDHEN, CDR2 SYDVKM, per germline. This CDR3 is CASLTPSGSRNEQFF. As DNA, the CDR3 is TGTGCCAGCCTGACCCCTAGCGGGAGCCGGAATGAGCAGTTCTTC.

The chain's CDR3 is CASSFGRGKSGNTIYF. CDR3 bases: TGTGCCAGCAGTTTTGGCAGGGGGAAATCTGGAAACACCATATATTTT. This chain links TRBV28 with TRBJ1-3, with 7 bases aligning to TRBD1. From germline, CDR1 is MDHEN and CDR2 SYDVKM. V lost 3 bases to trimming and J lost 1 base; unmatched junction nucleotides: 6. This CDR3 contains 16 residues. The full variable domain, its missing parts supplied by reference TRBV28 and TRBJ1-3, is DVKVTQSSRYLVKRTGEKVFLECVQDMDHENMFWYRQDPGLGLRLIYFSYDVKMKEKGDIPEGYSVSREKKERFSLILESASTNQTSMYLCASSFGRGKSGNTIYFGEGSWLTVV.

This chain connects TRBV28 to TRBJ2-4, with D possibly being TRBD2 (5 bases). V dropped 3 bases and J dropped 12 bases, with 12 bases sitting between them. Germline values: CDR1 MDHEN, CDR2 SYDVKM. This CDR3 is 12 amino acids long. CDR3 nucleotide sequence: TGTGCCAGCAGTTTTCCGGGAAGGGATCAGTACTTC. Amino acid sequence: CASSFPGRDQYF.

This chain uses TRBV7-9 with TRBJ2-5; D not resolved. CDR1 and CDR2 (germline): SEHNR, FQNEAQ (reference sequence). V dropped 4 bases and J dropped 4 bases, with 10 bases sitting between them. This CDR3 region has 13 residues. CDR3: CASSYSERETQYF. CDR3 sequence (DNA): TGTGCCAGCAGCTACAGTGAGAGAGAGACCCAGTACTTC.

The V gene is TRBV5-1, the J gene TRBJ1-1; D not resolved. The CDR3 length is 14 residues. Per germline, CDR1 SGHRS and CDR2 YFSETQ. V lost 0 bases, J lost 1 base, and 7 bases lay in between. DNA for the CDR3: TGCGCCAGCAGCTTGGGCCAGGCGAACACTGAAGCTTTCTTT. It specifies CASSLGQANTEAFF.

The rearrangement uses TRBV6-5 and TRBJ1-1; 8 bases are a match to TRBD1. The CDR3 contains 14 residues. Germline CDR1 is MNHEY and CDR2 is SVGAGI. Trimming took 0 bases from V and 5 from J; bases not matched to a gene: 2. The CDR3 sequence: CASSYSTGVTEAFF. CDR3 DNA sequence: TGTGCCAGCAGTTACTCGACAGGGGTGACTGAAGCTTTCTTT.

The rearrangement uses TRBV6-1 and TRBJ2-1; a weak D match, TRBD2 (6 bases). Trimming stripped 5 bases from V and 7 bases from J, with 15 bases between. The CDR3 has 14 amino acids. Germline CDR1 is MNHNS and CDR2 is SASEGT. The CDR3: CASSYGTLNNEQFF. CDR3 DNA: TGTGCCAGCAGTTATGGGACTCTAAATAATGAGCAGTTCTTC.

V gene TRBV28 combines with J gene TRBJ1-2; 10 nucleotides line up with TRBD1. The CDR3 is made up of 14 amino acids. Germline CDR1 is MDHEN and CDR2 is SYDVKM. V trimming: 3 bases; J trimming: 8 bases; junction bases outside the gene matches: 6. CDR3 sequence (DNA): TGTGCCAGCAGTTTGATGACAGGGGGCCGGGGCTACACCTTC. This encodes CASSLMTGGRGYTF.

V usage is TRBV5-1 and J usage is TRBJ2-7, with 10 bases aligning to TRBD1. In germline, CDR1 is SGHRS, CDR2 YFSETQ. This CDR3 spans 15 amino acids. V lost 2 bases, J lost 5 bases, and 7 bases stayed unmatched. CDR3 bases: TGCGCCAGCAGCTTTGGAATGACAGGGGGCCACGAGCAGTACTTC. Translated: CASSFGMTGGHEQYF.

This clone came up a few times. This chain connects TRBV11-1 to TRBJ2-1; 9 bases line up with TRBD1. Germline V CDR1 and CDR2: SGHAT, FQDESV (reference sequence). J gave up 6 bases and V 4 bases, and 10 bases lay outside the gene matches. The CDR3 is 16 amino acids. The CDR3 reads CASSSTLGTGSNEQFF. The CDR3 DNA reads as TGTGCCAGCAGCTCAACTCTCGGGACAGGGAGCAATGAGCAGTTCTTC.

The chain is built from TRBV19 and TRBJ1-4; 7 bases align to TRBD1. The CDR3 is 16 residues long. Germline lookup yields CDR1 LNHDA and CDR2 SQIVND (reference sequence). Trimming cost V 6 bases and J 8 bases; bases outside gene matches: 15. The chain's CDR3 is CASSHSGDSAGEKLFF. The DNA of the CDR3 is TGTGCCAGTAGCCACTCCGGGGACAGCGCTGGAGAAAAACTGTTTTTT. Full variable domain (missing parts from reference TRBV19 and TRBJ1-4): DGGITQSPKYLFRKEGQNVTLSCEQNLNHDAMYWYRQDPGQGLRLIYYSQIVNDFQKGDIAEGYSVSREKKESFPLTVTSAQKNPTAFYLCASSHSGDSAGEKLFFGSGTQLSVL.

This clone was recorded once. The chain has TRBV6-1 and TRBJ1-4; D perhaps matches TRBD1 (5 bases). CDR3 length equals 15 residues. The germline V gene has CDR1 MNHNS and CDR2 SASEGT. The ends were cut back, 0 bases at V and 7 bases at J, with 12 bases in the middle. The CDR3 nucleotides are TGTGCCAGCAGTGAAGCGCGAATAGGGGCTGAAAAACTGTTTTTT. This gives the protein CASSEARIGAEKLFF.

The gene calls are TRBV6-2 or TRBV6-3 and TRBJ1-5, with TRBD1 identical over 9 bases. The CDR3 sequence is 16 residues long. Germline values: CDR1 MNHEY, CDR2 SVGEGT. Unmatched junction bases numbered 7, after V lost 5 bases and J lost 2 bases. DNA for the CDR3: TGTGCCAGCAGTACAGGACAGGGGATTCGCAATCAGCCCCAGCATTTT. Its translation is CASSTGQGIRNQPQHF.

The rearrangement links TRBV7-8 to TRBJ2-3; weak D call: TRBD1 (6 bases). V shed 6 bases and J shed 6 bases, with 19 bases lying between them. The CDR3 extends over 15 amino acids. Looked up from germline, CDR1 is SGHVS and CDR2 is FQNEAQ. CDR3 amino acids: CASSLGQQGTDTQYF. CDR3 in DNA: TGTGCCAGCAGTTTGGGTCAGCAGGGGACGGATACGCAGTATTTT.

Here the CDR3 DNA reads TGTGCCAGCACCCTAGACAGCTACGAGCAGTACTTC. Translation gives CASTLDSYEQYF. V gene TRBV28 combines with J gene TRBJ2-7; tentatively, D is TRBD1 (5 bases). V lost 7 bases and J lost 3, with 10 bases in between. Germline loops: CDR1 MDHEN, CDR2 SYDVKM. CDR3 size: 12 residues.

This chain connects TRBV13 to TRBJ1-2, with D unresolved. The CDR3 is made up of 13 amino acids. Germline CDR1 is PRHDT and CDR2 is FYEKMQ (reference sequence). V lost 5 bases, J lost 9 bases, and 16 bases lay in between. The CDR3 protein is CASSTRRVNSYTF. CDR3 DNA: TGTGCCAGCAGCACAAGGAGGGTGAATAGCTACACCTTC.

CDR3 sequence reads: CASIPLGQLNTEAFF. The DNA of the CDR3 is TGTGCCAGCATCCCTTTGGGACAGTTAAACACTGAAGCTTTCTTT. The chain recombines TRBV28 with TRBJ1-1, with TRBD1 matching over 7 bases. The CDR3 has 15 amino acids. J was trimmed by 2 bases and V by 7 bases; bases with no gene match: 10. From germline, CDR1 is MDHEN and CDR2 SYDVKM.